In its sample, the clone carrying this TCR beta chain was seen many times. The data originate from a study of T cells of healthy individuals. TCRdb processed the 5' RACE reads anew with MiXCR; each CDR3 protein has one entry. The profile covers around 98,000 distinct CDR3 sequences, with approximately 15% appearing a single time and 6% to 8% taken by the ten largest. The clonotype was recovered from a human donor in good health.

Here the CDR3 reads CASSLAGWSSYEQYF. CDR3 sequence (DNA): TGTGCCAGCAGCTTAGCGGGGTGGAGCTCCTACGAGCAGTACTTC. This rearrangement joins TRBV7-2 to TRBJ2-7; D is unclear. The CDR3 runs to 15 residues. Trimming removed 0 bases at V and 0 bases at J, with 9 bases between. The germline CDR1 and CDR2 sequences are SGHTA and FQGNSA. The entire variable domain, with the rest obtained from reference TRBV7-2 and TRBJ2-7, is as follows: GAGVSQSPSNKVTEKGKDVELRCDPISGHTALYWYRQSLGQGLEFLIYFQGNSAPDKSGLPSDRFSAERTGGSVSTLTIQRTQQEDSAVYLCASSLAGWSSYEQYFGPGTRLTVT.